This TCR beta chain was recorded in a study of cytomegalovirus exposure and HLA in healthy donors. Study-wide points: A later analysis found that most CMV-associated TCR beta chains appeared HLA-restricted. According to the study, roughly 160 TCR beta chains were cytomegalovirus-associated. Earlier analysis looked at TCR beta V segments, and most were productive about 90% or about 30% of the time.

CDR1 is MNHNS, CDR2 SASEGT, per germline. The CDR3 consists of 14 residues. The V end was cut by 4 bases, the J end by 7 bases, with 16 bases between. On this clone: The antigen is unknown.

PCR primers comprised 60 Vbeta and 13 Jbeta primers. As originally analysed: There were about 80 million unique TCR beta chains by a later count, and some 10 million of them were shared. Using immunoSEQ multiplex PCR, the repertoire was profiled, and TCRdb retains in-frame clones only, with some absent. The DNA gave D and trimming, while V, J and clone size come from that table. The sample shows roughly 150,000 clones, over 70% of them seen only once. The sample consisted of PBMCs. The receptor comes from a woman aged 40 to 49 in good health and CMV-seropositive. The V gene is TRBV6-1, the J gene TRBJ1-2, with D hard to call. The CDR3 region has the DNA TGTGCCAGCAGTGCCTCCCCGGGGTTACGTGGCTACACCTTC. It translates to CASSASPGLRGYTF.